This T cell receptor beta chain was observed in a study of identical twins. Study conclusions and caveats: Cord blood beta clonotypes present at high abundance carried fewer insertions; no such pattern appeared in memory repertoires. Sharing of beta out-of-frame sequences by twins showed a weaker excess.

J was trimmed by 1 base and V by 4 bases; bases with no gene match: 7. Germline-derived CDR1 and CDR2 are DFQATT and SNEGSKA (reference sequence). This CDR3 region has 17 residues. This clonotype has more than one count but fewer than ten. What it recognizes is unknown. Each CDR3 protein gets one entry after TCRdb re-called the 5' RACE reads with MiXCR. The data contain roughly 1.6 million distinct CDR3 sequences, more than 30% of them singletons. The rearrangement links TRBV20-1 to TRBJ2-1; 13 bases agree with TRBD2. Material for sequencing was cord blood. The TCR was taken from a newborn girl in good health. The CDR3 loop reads CSAKAGLAGFSYNEQFF. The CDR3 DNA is TGCAGTGCTAAGGCGGGACTAGCGGGGTTTTCCTACAATGAGCAGTTCTTC.